Here is one T cell receptor beta chain with its context. This sample was taken from a study of cytomegalovirus exposure and HLA in healthy donors. Vbeta (60) and Jbeta (13) primers were used in the PCR. Sequencing was performed with immunoSEQ multiplex PCR; in TCRdb, only in-frame clones are kept and a portion is missing. The data hold roughly 88,000 clones, with just under 70% observed a single time. CDR3 size: 13 residues. Germline V gene lookup returns CDR1 SGHAT and CDR2 FQDESV (reference sequence). V was shortened by 6 bases and J by 9 bases, with 14 bases between the two germline ends. The sample taken for sequencing was PBMCs. This clonotype was obtained from a man aged 45 to 65 in good health and CMV-seronegative. V gene TRBV11-1 combines with J gene TRBJ2-2; maybe TRBD2 (6 bases). For the CDR3, the DNA is TGTGCCAGCAGACCCGGACTATCGCGGGAGCTGTTTTTT. Its protein is CASRPGLSRELFF. The whole variable domain, remainder taken from reference TRBV11-1 and TRBJ2-2, is EAEVAQSPRYKITEKSQAVAFWCDPISGHATLYWYRQILGQGPELLVQFQDESVVDDSQLPKDRFSAERLKGVDSTLKIQPAELGDSAMYLCASRPGLSRELFFGEGSRLTVL.